The 25 T cell receptor beta chains listed next were all sequenced from one sample in a study of T cells expressing NK-cell markers. TCRdb re-called the 5' RACE reads and catalogs CDR3 proteins one per entry, DNA excluded. The table for this sample gives 140,000 or so distinct CDR3 sequences. Sample: blood T cells: a sorted CD56 or NKG2C T cell subset, CD4+ or CD8+ T cells, or bulk PBMC T cells (not recorded which). These receptors were taken from a man aged 18 to 35 in good health.

The chain carries TRBV12-3 or TRBV12-4 and TRBJ2-1; without DNA, the TCRdb call of TRBD1 cannot be checked. This CDR3 has 15 residues. This CDR3 is CASSYRGLSYNEQFF.

The gene calls are TRBV7-2 and TRBJ2-1; TCRdb's D call of TRBD2 is untestable without DNA. Germline loops: CDR1 SGHTA, CDR2 FQGNSA. This CDR3 is built from 14 residues. The CDR3 reads CASSLGGKLNEQFF.

The chain links TRBV4-2 to TRBJ2-7; the TRBD2 assignment by TCRdb is unverifiable without DNA. Germline lookup yields CDR1 LGHNA and CDR2 YNFKEQ. The CDR3 runs 16 residues. CDR3 amino acids: CASSQELAGAGYEQYF.

This rearrangement joins TRBV30 to TRBJ1-2; TCRdb picks TRBD1, but there is no DNA to check that call. From germline, CDR1 is GTSNPN and CDR2 SVGIG (reference sequence). The CDR3 loop spans 13 amino acids. CDR3 amino acids: CACFRPGTDGYTF.

The CDR3 region is CASSQVGGSLADQPQHF. The gene calls are TRBV4-1 and TRBJ1-5. The germline V gene has CDR1 MGHRA and CDR2 YSYEKL. The CDR3 spans 17 residues.

This chain joins TRBV19 and TRBJ2-3; the TCRdb D gene call, TRBD1, has no DNA to confirm it. Germline values: CDR1 LNHDA, CDR2 SQIVND (reference sequence). The CDR3 has 18 residues. The CDR3 spells CASGGEHRDSRRTDTQYF.

This chain uses TRBV10-3 with TRBJ1-3. The germline V gene encodes CDR1 ENHRY and CDR2 SYGVKD. This CDR3 region has 15 residues. CDR3 region: CAISVGQPSGNTIYF.

The chain links TRBV27 to TRBJ1-2; TCRdb lists TRBD1, though no DNA is available to test this call. This CDR3 contains 15 residues. CDR1 is MNHEY and CDR2 is SMNVEV in the germline V gene (reference sequence). This chain's CDR3 is CASSLQPGQGGGYTF.

The chain recombines TRBV7-6 with TRBJ2-3; lacking DNA, the TRBD2 call made by TCRdb goes unchecked. Germline CDR1 is SGHVS and CDR2 is FNYEAQ. The CDR3 sequence is 16 residues long. The CDR3 protein is CASSLEIAGGEDTQYF.

This rearrangement joins TRBV11-2 to TRBJ2-3; absent DNA, TCRdb's TRBD1 call cannot be checked. The CDR3 loop spans 18 amino acids. CDR1 is SGHAT and CDR2 is FQNNGV in the germline V gene. The CDR3: CASSLVKGGQGRTDTQYF.

This chain joins TRBV6-2 or TRBV6-3 and TRBJ1-1. The CDR3 has 18 residues. CDR1 is MNHEY and CDR2 is SVGEGT in the germline V gene. CDR3 loop: CASSYSPRAIRANTEAFF.

The chain joins TRBV3-1 to TRBJ2-1; the TCRdb call, TRBD2, lacks DNA for checking. The CDR3 runs 21 residues. CDR1 and CDR2 from the germline V gene are LGHDT and YNNKEL (reference sequence). CDR3 residues: CASSQEGDSGRPFVSYNEQFF.

The gene calls are TRBV6-2 or TRBV6-3 and TRBJ2-7; lacking DNA, the TRBD2 call made by TCRdb goes unchecked. The CDR3 loop spans 14 amino acids. In germline, CDR1 is MNHEY, CDR2 SVGEGT. The CDR3 sequence: CASSYDGPSYEQYF.

CDR3 region: CASSPGLGSTDTQYF. The chain carries TRBV12-3 or TRBV12-4 and TRBJ2-3; TCRdb lists TRBD2, though no DNA is available to test this call. This CDR3 comprises 15 residues.

The chain carries TRBV6-1 and TRBJ2-1; TCRdb lists TRBD2, though no DNA is available to test this call. Germline loops: CDR1 MNHNS, CDR2 SASEGT. CDR3 size: 14 residues. The chain's CDR3 is CASSGSGKSNEQFF.

The gene calls are TRBV5-4 and TRBJ2-2; TCRdb's D call of TRBD1 is untestable without DNA. In germline, CDR1 is SGHNT, CDR2 YYREEE (reference sequence). CDR3 length: 16 residues. CDR3 residues: CASSPATGVNTGELFF. The whole variable domain, remainder taken from reference TRBV5-4 and TRBJ2-2, is ETGVTQSPTHLIKTRGQQVTLRCSSQSGHNTVSWYQQALGQGPQFIFQYYREEENGRGNFPPRFSGLQFPNYSSELNVNALELDDSALYLCASSPATGVNTGELFFGEGSRLTVL.

V usage is TRBV5-1 and J usage is TRBJ2-1; TCRdb's D call of TRBD2 is untestable without DNA. From germline, CDR1 is SGHRS and CDR2 YFSETQ. CDR3 length: 17 residues. CDR3 amino acids: CASSFRGTRGSYNEQFF.

V gene TRBV5-5 combines with J gene TRBJ2-7; TCRdb's assignment of TRBD1 cannot be checked, as there is no DNA. This CDR3 spans 13 amino acids. The germline CDR1 and CDR2 sequences are SGHKS and YYEKEE (reference sequence). CDR3 loop: CASSYDRGLEQYF.

This chain uses TRBV11-2 with TRBJ2-1; with no DNA, the TCRdb D assignment of TRBD2 cannot be verified. The CDR3 is made up of 17 amino acids. The germline V gene has CDR1 SGHAT and CDR2 FQNNGV. CDR3 protein: CASSSDLGLADYNEQFF.

The chain uses TRBV5-6 and TRBJ2-2. CDR1 and CDR2 from the germline V gene are SGHDT and YYEEEE. The CDR3 sequence is 12 residues long. The CDR3 spells CASSSNHGELFF.

This chain's CDR3 is CASSLYPGQGYTEAFF. The chain couples TRBV27 to TRBJ1-1; TCRdb's D gene call, TRBD1, goes unchecked for lack of DNA. Germline values: CDR1 MNHEY, CDR2 SMNVEV (reference sequence). The CDR3 sequence is 16 residues long.

This sequence joins TRBV4-3 and TRBJ2-7; the D call of TRBD2 rests on TCRdb alone, since no DNA is present to check it. The CDR3 runs 17 residues. Germline V gene data show CDR1 as LGHNA and CDR2 as YSLEER. CDR3 region: CASSQDLTSGSIVAEYF.

The chain combines TRBV6-2 or TRBV6-3 with TRBJ2-2; TCRdb names TRBD2, which stays unverified in the absence of DNA. Germline lookup yields CDR1 MNHEY and CDR2 SVGEGT. The CDR3 is made up of 15 amino acids. This CDR3 reads CASSYGSGVTGELFF.

The J gene is TRBJ2-7, the V gene TRBV9. Per germline, CDR1 SGDLS and CDR2 YYNGEE. The CDR3 covers 14 residues. CDR3 in amino acids: CASSVGALTYEQYF.

This chain joins TRBV7-9 and TRBJ1-2; the TCRdb call, TRBD1, lacks DNA for checking. The CDR3 consists of 16 residues. Germline CDR1 is SEHNR and CDR2 is FQNEAQ (reference sequence). CDR3 region: CASSLGPAGTGKGYTF.